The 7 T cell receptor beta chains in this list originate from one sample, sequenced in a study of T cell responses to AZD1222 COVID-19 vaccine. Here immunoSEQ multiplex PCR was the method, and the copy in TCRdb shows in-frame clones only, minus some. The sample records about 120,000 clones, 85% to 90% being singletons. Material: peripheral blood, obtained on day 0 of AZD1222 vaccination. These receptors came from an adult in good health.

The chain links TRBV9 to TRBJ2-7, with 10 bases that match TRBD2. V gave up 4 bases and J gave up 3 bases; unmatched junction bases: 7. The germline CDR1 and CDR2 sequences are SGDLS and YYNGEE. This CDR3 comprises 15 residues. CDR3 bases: TGTGCCAGCAGCCCCCGGACTAGCGGTAACTACGAGCAGTACTTC. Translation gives CASSPRTSGNYEQYF.

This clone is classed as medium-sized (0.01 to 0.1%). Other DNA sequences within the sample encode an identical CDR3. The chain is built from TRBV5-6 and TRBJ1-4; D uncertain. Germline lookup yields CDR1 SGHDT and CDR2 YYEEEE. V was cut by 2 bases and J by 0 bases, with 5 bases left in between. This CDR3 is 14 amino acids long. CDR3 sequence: CASSLIATNEKLFF. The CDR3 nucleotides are TGTGCCAGCAGCTTAATTGCAACTAATGAAAAACTGTTTTTT.

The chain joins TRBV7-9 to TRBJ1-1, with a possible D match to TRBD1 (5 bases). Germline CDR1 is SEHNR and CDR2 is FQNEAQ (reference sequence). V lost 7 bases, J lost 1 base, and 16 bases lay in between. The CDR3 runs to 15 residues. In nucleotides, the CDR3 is TGTGCCAGCACCTCGGCGGGGGGTTGGAACACTGAAGCTTTCTTT. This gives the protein CASTSAGGWNTEAFF.

CDR3 sequence: CASRTSGGYEQYF. The CDR3, as DNA: TGTGCCAGCAGGACTAGCGGGGGCTACGAGCAGTACTTC. This rearrangement joins TRBV27 to TRBJ2-7; 12 bases are shared with TRBD2. The junction had 0 bases not matched to a gene; V was cut back by 6 bases and J by 3 bases. The CDR3 is 13 amino acids. Germline loops: CDR1 MNHEY, CDR2 SMNVEV (reference sequence).

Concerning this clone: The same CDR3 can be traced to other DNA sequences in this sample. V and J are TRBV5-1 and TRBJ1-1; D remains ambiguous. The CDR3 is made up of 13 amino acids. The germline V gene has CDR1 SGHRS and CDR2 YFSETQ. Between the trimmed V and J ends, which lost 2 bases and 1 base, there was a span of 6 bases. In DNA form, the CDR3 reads TGCGCCAGCAGCTTTTCAGGGAACACTGAAGCTTTCTTT. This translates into CASSFSGNTEAFF.

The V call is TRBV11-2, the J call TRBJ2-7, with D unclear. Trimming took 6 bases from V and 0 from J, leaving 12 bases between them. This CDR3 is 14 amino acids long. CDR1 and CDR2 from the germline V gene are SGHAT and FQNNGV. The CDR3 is CASRNTHSSYEQYF. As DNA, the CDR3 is TGTGCCAGCAGGAACACACACAGCTCCTACGAGCAGTACTTC.

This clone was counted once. The CDR3 sequence is CASSLHENYGYTF. The DNA of the CDR3 is TGTGCCAGCAGTTTACACGAAAACTATGGCTACACCTTC. The chain combines TRBV6-4 with TRBJ1-2; D not resolved. The CDR3 spans 13 residues. The germline V gene encodes CDR1 MRHNA and CDR2 SNTAGT. Trimming took 5 bases from V and 2 from J, leaving 9 bases between them.